This TCR beta chain came from a study of long-term antiretroviral therapy in people with HIV. Overall study findings and caveats: ART preceded a rise in diversity that nonetheless stayed lower than in transplant donor controls. All blood samples came from the years 2004 to 2017, possibly under older ART regimens. The repertoire was dominated at all time points by clones expanded before ART. Repertoires from HIV showed CDR3 length ranges narrower than those of controls.

Sequencing relied on immunoSEQ assay v3.0, run at survey level. Only in-frame clones appear in the TCRdb table, and some are missing; sequencing was by immunoSEQ multiplex PCR. The table records about 24,000 clones, approximately 88% of them present only once. Deletions cut 1 base from V and 2 bases from J, with 9 bases between. The CDR3 has 15 amino acids. The germline gives CDR1 SGHTA, CDR2 FQGNSA. On this clone: Its target is unknown.

Sequenced material: unsorted PBMCs, taken 1.8 years before starting antiretroviral therapy. The rearrangement links TRBV7-2 to TRBJ2-1; D unclear. The receptor was derived from a man aged 50-59 years with HIV. The CDR3 region is CASSLVGGTYNEQFF. CDR3 coding DNA: TGTGCCAGCAGCTTAGTCGGCGGAACCTACAATGAGCAGTTCTTC.